The 15 T cell receptor beta chains listed next were all sequenced from one sample in a study of lymphopenia after photon versus proton radiotherapy. TCRdb's table, derived via immunoSEQ multiplex PCR, lists solely in-frame clones and lacks some. The table lists tens of thousands of clones, about 94% of them singletons. This specimen consisted of peripheral blood, obtained from a patient treated with photon-based radiotherapy. All receptors come from a man in his sixties with cholangiocarcinoma.

J is TRBJ2-3 and V is TRBV28; perhaps TRBD1 as D (5 bases). The CDR3 consists of 14 residues. The V gene's germline CDR1 is MDHEN and CDR2 SYDVKM. The ends were cut back, 4 bases at V and 2 bases at J, with 10 bases in the middle. The CDR3 nucleotides are TGTGCCAGCAGTTCGGAGACAGACACAGATACGCAGTATTTT. It translates to CASSSETDTDTQYF.

J is TRBJ2-2 and V is TRBV9; D remains unclear. The germline gives CDR1 SGDLS, CDR2 YYNGEE. Trimming removed 0 bases at V and 5 bases at J, with 8 bases between. The CDR3 contains 14 residues. CDR3 protein: CASSVVMETGELFF. The DNA for the CDR3 is TGTGCCAGCAGCGTAGTGATGGAGACCGGGGAGCTGTTTTTT.

This chain uses TRBV19 with TRBJ1-5, with TRBD1 identical over 7 bases. The ends lost 4 bases at V and 4 bases at J; junction bases unmatched: 7. Germline V gives CDR1 LNHDA, CDR2 SQIVND (reference sequence). This CDR3 is 15 amino acids long. The CDR3 is CASSTNRGRNQPQHF. CDR3 DNA sequence: TGTGCCAGTAGTACCAACAGGGGACGGAATCAGCCCCAGCATTTT.

This clone was detected only once. This chain joins TRBV5-1 and TRBJ2-1; 9 bases are shared with TRBD1. The J segment lost 6 bases and the V segment lost 1 base, leaving 8 bases of the junction unmatched. The germline V gene encodes CDR1 SGHRS and CDR2 YFSETQ. This CDR3 has 16 residues. This CDR3 reads CASSLPGTGSSNEQFF. For the CDR3, the DNA is TGCGCCAGCAGCTTGCCCGGGACAGGGTCGAGCAATGAGCAGTTCTTC.

The V gene is TRBV5-4, the J gene TRBJ2-3, with D possibly TRBD2 on 6 matching bases. Looked up from germline, CDR1 is SGHNT and CDR2 is YYREEE (reference sequence). This CDR3 is 15 amino acids long. V was trimmed by 1 base and J by 2 bases, leaving 11 bases between them. CDR3 DNA sequence: TGTGCCAGCAGCTTGTCGTGGGGGGTCACAGATACGCAGTATTTT. The encoded protein is CASSLSWGVTDTQYF.

This clone was counted once. The V call is TRBV7-6, the J call TRBJ2-7, with D perhaps being TRBD1 or TRBD2 (5 bases each). The germline gives CDR1 SGHVS, CDR2 FNYEAQ. V lost 0 bases to trimming and J lost 4 bases, with 10 bases between them. This CDR3 is 14 amino acids long. CDR3 in amino acids: CASSLAGAGYEQYF. The CDR3 DNA follows: TGTGCCAGCAGCTTAGCCGGGGCCGGATACGAGCAGTACTTC.

This chain joins TRBV27 and TRBJ2-7, with unresolved D. Trimming took off 4 bases at V and 6 bases at J, with 16 bases between the two ends. In germline, CDR1 is MNHEY, CDR2 SMNVEV (reference sequence). The CDR3 sequence is 14 residues long. This chain's CDR3 is CASSSGPGKGEQYF. CDR3 in DNA: TGTGCCAGCAGTTCAGGACCAGGAAAGGGCGAGCAGTACTTC.

The chain couples TRBV6-5 to TRBJ2-1; D is ambiguous. The CDR3 consists of 15 residues. The V end was cut by 6 bases, the J end by 2 bases, with 14 bases between. CDR1 and CDR2 (germline): MNHEY, SVGAGI. The CDR3: CASRDGRRTYNEQFF. The CDR3 DNA reads TGTGCCAGCAGAGACGGGCGACGGACCTACAATGAGCAGTTCTTC.

This clone was found a few times. The chain uses TRBV6-5 and TRBJ1-2; 7 bases fit TRBD1. The CDR3 is 12 amino acids. Germline CDR1 MNHEY, CDR2 SVGAGI. Losses at the gene ends were 6 bases for V and 8 bases for J; bases not matched to a gene: 6. The CDR3 loop is CASRRQGGGYTF. CDR3 sequence (DNA): TGTGCCAGCAGGAGACAGGGAGGGGGCTACACCTTC.

The rearrangement links TRBV28 to TRBJ1-4, with 7 bases matching TRBD1. The junction had 12 bases not matched to a gene; V was cut back by 5 bases and J by 0 bases. The CDR3 is made up of 18 amino acids. Looked up from germline, CDR1 is MDHEN and CDR2 is SYDVKM. The CDR3, as DNA: TGTGCCAGCAGTCCCCGGGAGGGGGCGAAAGCAACTAATGAAAAACTGTTTTTT. Translating gives CASSPREGAKATNEKLFF.

The V gene is TRBV9, the J gene TRBJ1-5; 8 bases fit TRBD1. The CDR3 runs 14 residues. Germline CDR1 SGDLS, CDR2 YYNGEE. Trimming took 5 bases from V and 3 from J; bases not matched to a gene: 4. CDR3 region: CASSGGQDNQPQHF. The CDR3 DNA reads TGTGCCAGCAGTGGGGGACAGGACAATCAGCCCCAGCATTTT.

The V call is TRBV6-5, the J call TRBJ2-7; unclear D gene. This CDR3 has 14 residues. Germline V lookup: CDR1 MNHEY, CDR2 SVGAGI. The ends were cut back, 0 bases at V and 3 bases at J, with 9 bases in the middle. The CDR3: CASSYSAGSYEQYF. Written as DNA, the CDR3 is TGTGCCAGCAGTTACTCGGCAGGAAGCTACGAGCAGTACTTC.

This chain joins TRBV10-2 and TRBJ1-1; no clear D gene. In germline, CDR1 is WSHSY, CDR2 SAAADI. This CDR3 has 13 residues. The V end was cut by 6 bases, the J end by 5 bases, with 13 bases between. CDR3 sequence (DNA): TGCGCCAGCAGCCCCGAGAGAGGAACTGAAGCTTTCTTT. This sequence encodes CASSPERGTEAFF.

In DNA, the CDR3 is TGTGCTAGTGACTCGGAACAGTTCCTCTCCTACAATGAGCAGTTCTTC. Translation: CASDSEQFLSYNEQFF. V gene TRBV12-5 combines with J gene TRBJ2-1; the D is unclear. Germline values: CDR1 LGHNT, CDR2 FRNRAP. CDR3 length equals 16 residues. V was pared by 7 bases and J by 0 bases, with 16 bases between.

The J gene is TRBJ2-1, the V gene TRBV7-9, with D tentatively TRBD1 or TRBD2 (6 bases each). Trimming shortened V by 5 bases and J by 10 bases, and 12 bases separated the two germline ends. This CDR3 comprises 12 residues. Germline V gene sequence: CDR1 SEHNR, CDR2 FQNEAQ (reference sequence). The CDR3 region is CASSPRGAEQFF. The DNA for the CDR3 is TGTGCCAGCAGCCCTAGGGGGGCCGAGCAGTTCTTC.